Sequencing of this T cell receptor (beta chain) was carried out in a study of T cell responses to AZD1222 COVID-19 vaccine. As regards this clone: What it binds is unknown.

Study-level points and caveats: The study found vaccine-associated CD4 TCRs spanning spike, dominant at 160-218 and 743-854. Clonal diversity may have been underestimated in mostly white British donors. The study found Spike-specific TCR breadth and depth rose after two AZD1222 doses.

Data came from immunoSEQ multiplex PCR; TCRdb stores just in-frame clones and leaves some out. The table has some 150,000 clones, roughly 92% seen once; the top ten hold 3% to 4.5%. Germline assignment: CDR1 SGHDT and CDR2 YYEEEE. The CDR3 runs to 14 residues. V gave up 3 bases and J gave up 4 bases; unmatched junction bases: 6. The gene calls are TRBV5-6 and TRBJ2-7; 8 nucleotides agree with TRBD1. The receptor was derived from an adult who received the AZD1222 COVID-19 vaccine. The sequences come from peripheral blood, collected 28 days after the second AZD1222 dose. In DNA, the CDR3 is TGTGCCAGCAGCTCAGGGGGCGAGGTTTACGAGCAGTACTTC. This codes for CASSSGGEVYEQYF.